The 32 T cell receptor beta chains listed next were all sequenced from one sample in a study of molecular identifiers for immune sequencing clone quantification. TCRdb re-derived calls from the PCR reads in MiXCR, one entry per CDR3 protein. In the table there are around 460,000 distinct CDR3 sequences, over 20% of which are singletons. Sequenced input: naive CD8+ T cells from blood, with Jurkat cell RNA spiked in. As to subset: FACS-sorted CD8+CD4-CCR7+CD45RA+ naive T cells. The receptors were sampled from a human donor in good health. Some libraries in this study had Jurkat cell RNA spiked in.

This clonotype was seen repeatedly, ten times or more. The chain uses TRBV14 and TRBJ2-7; D not certain. The V gene's germline CDR1 is SGHDN and CDR2 FVKESK. This CDR3 spans 15 amino acids. Trimming removed 0 bases at V and 2 bases at J, with 11 bases between. CDR3 sequence (DNA): TGTGCCAGCAGCCAAGAGAGCCAGGACCCCTACGAGCAGTACTTC. Amino acid sequence: CASSQESQDPYEQYF.

This clonotype was counted only a few times. V usage is TRBV19 and J usage is TRBJ1-1; D may be TRBD1 (6 bases). The CDR3 covers 14 residues. V shed 7 bases and J shed 2 bases, with 14 bases lying between them. Germline V gene sequence: CDR1 LNHDA, CDR2 SQIVND (reference sequence). Written as DNA, the CDR3 is TGTGCCAGTACTCGGACAGCAATCAACACTGAAGCTTTCTTT. It specifies CASTRTAINTEAFF.

As regards this clonotype: This may be a read error, as it is one base from a much larger clone. This sequence joins TRBV4-2 and TRBJ2-3; 9 nucleotides align to TRBD2. Germline V gene data show CDR1 as LGHNA and CDR2 as YNFKEQ. The CDR3 has 18 residues. The ends lost 0 bases at V and 0 bases at J; junction bases unmatched: 7. DNA for the CDR3: TGTGCCAGCAGCCAAGATACCGCTAGCGGGATGAGCACAGATACGCAGTATTTT. It codes for CASSQDTASGMSTDTQYF.

This clonotype occurred a few times. V and J are TRBV6-5 and TRBJ2-1, with D maybe TRBD1 (5 bases). CDR3 length: 18 amino acids. Germline CDR1 and CDR2: MNHEY and SVGAGI. The V gene lost 6 bases and the J gene lost 9 bases, with 30 bases spanning the gap. The CDR3 loop is CASSPGRVYSSVHIEQFF. CDR3 DNA: TGTGCCAGCAGCCCCGGCAGGGTCTACTCATCGGTACACATTGAGCAGTTCTTC.

This clonotype was observed a few times. The V gene is TRBV7-2, the J gene TRBJ1-2; D is uncertain. This CDR3 is 16 amino acids long. V lost 4 bases and J 1 base, leaving 16 bases between the germline ends. CDR1 SGHTA and CDR2 FQGNSA come from the germline V gene. The chain's CDR3 is CASSSPPRGHNYGYTF. DNA of the CDR3: TGTGCCAGCAGCTCACCCCCGCGAGGTCATAACTATGGCTACACCTTC.

Note on this clonotype: Since a much larger clone is just one base distant, this may be a read error. The rearrangement links TRBV13 to TRBJ1-1, with TRBD1 matching 10 bases. Germline CDR1 is PRHDT and CDR2 is FYEKMQ (reference sequence). CDR3 length equals 16 residues. For the CDR3, the DNA is TGTGCCGGCAGCTTAGAGAGGACAGGGGGAGACACTGAAGCTTTCTTT. Translated, it gives CAGSLERTGGDTEAFF.

The sample holds a few counts of this clonotype. V is TRBV4-1 and J is TRBJ2-7; D perhaps matches TRBD2 (6 bases). With 0 bases removed from V and 3 bases from J, the gap between germline ends came to 9 bases. Germline V gene lookup returns CDR1 MGHRA and CDR2 YSYEKL. This CDR3 contains 14 residues. For the CDR3, the DNA is TGCGCCAGCAGCCAAGAAAACGGGGGCTACGAGCAGTACTTC. This encodes CASSQENGGYEQYF.

Ten or more counts support this clonotype. This rearrangement joins TRBV4-3 to TRBJ1-1; D gene ambiguous. The germline V and J ends were trimmed by 3 bases and 3 bases, with 11 bases remaining between them. The CDR3 sequence is 14 residues long. Germline V gene data show CDR1 as LGHNA and CDR2 as YSLEER. CDR3 loop: CASSQYKADTEAFF. DNA for the CDR3: TGCGCCAGCAGCCAGTACAAGGCGGACACTGAAGCTTTCTTT.

This clonotype was counted many times. The J gene is TRBJ2-7, the V gene TRBV29-1, with 11 bases lining up with TRBD2. Germline V gives CDR1 SQVTM, CDR2 ANQGSEA. Germline trimming cut 1 base from V and 4 bases from J; bases unmatched to any gene: 0. The CDR3 loop spans 13 amino acids. In DNA, the CDR3 is TGCAGCGTTGAAGTAGCGGGGGGGTACGAGCAGTACTTC. As protein: CSVEVAGGYEQYF.

The chain joins TRBV15 to TRBJ2-3; D uncertain. This CDR3 has 15 residues. Between the trimmed V and J ends, which lost 4 bases and 3 bases, there was a span of 14 bases. Germline CDR1 LNHNV, CDR2 YYDKDF (reference sequence). CDR3 sequence: CATSKFLDGTDTQYF. The CDR3 DNA is TGTGCCACCAGCAAATTCCTAGATGGAACAGATACGCAGTATTTT.

This chain uses TRBV5-1 with TRBJ1-1; the match to TRBD1 covers 8 bases. Trimming took 0 bases from V and 10 from J; bases not matched to a gene: 8. This CDR3 comprises 14 residues. Germline loops: CDR1 SGHRS, CDR2 YFSETQ. The CDR3 is CASSLGQGLAGAFF. The CDR3 coding sequence is TGCGCCAGCAGCTTGGGACAGGGGCTTGCTGGAGCTTTCTTT.

This clonotype was counted a few times. The chain joins TRBV30 to TRBJ2-7; possibly TRBD2 for D (5 bases). In germline, CDR1 is GTSNPN, CDR2 SVGIG (reference sequence). Trimming stripped 0 bases from V and 0 bases from J, with 9 bases between. The CDR3 consists of 14 residues. DNA for the CDR3: TGTGCCTGGAGTGTGGTGGGGAGCTCCTACGAGCAGTACTTC. Translated, it gives CAWSVVGSSYEQYF.

The genes are TRBV12-3 or TRBV12-4 and TRBJ2-1, with a weak D call TRBD2 (6 bases). This CDR3 has 16 amino acids. V lost 6 bases to trimming and J lost 1 base, with 16 bases between them. Written as DNA, the CDR3 is TGTGCCAGCAGAATCTTGGCGGGACGGTCCTACAATGAGCAGTTCTTC. Protein sequence: CASRILAGRSYNEQFF.

This clonotype was seen more than once but under ten times. This chain joins TRBV6-2 or TRBV6-3 and TRBJ2-6, with a weak D call TRBD2 (5 bases). The V end was cut by 4 bases, the J end by 0 bases, with 16 bases between. Germline assignment: CDR1 MNHEY and CDR2 SVGEGT. This CDR3 region has 18 residues. Here the CDR3 DNA reads TGTGCCAGCAGTTTCCGGACGCGGGCCAGCTCTGGGGCCAACGTCCTGACTTTC. Residues: CASSFRTRASSGANVLTF.

Comment on this clonotype: A much larger clone lies one base from this, so it may be a read error. The rearrangement links TRBV6-2 or TRBV6-3 to TRBJ2-7; 8 bases map to TRBD1. Germline V gene sequence: CDR1 MNHEY, CDR2 SVGEGT. The CDR3 totals 14 residues. The CDR3 bases are TGTGCCAGCAGTTATGGACAGGGAGTCGACGAGCAGTGCTTC. Translated: CASSYGQGVDEQCF.

Remarks on this clonotype: This may come from a read error, since a much larger clone is one base off. The chain is built from TRBV4-1 and TRBJ1-1, with a possible D match to TRBD1 (5 bases). The CDR3 is made up of 13 amino acids. Germline CDR1 and CDR2: MGHRA and YSYEKL. DNA of the CDR3: TGCGCCAGCAGCCCGACAGCCCCCACTGAAGCTCTCTTT. Translating gives CASSPTAPTEALF.

This clonotype was counted many times. J is TRBJ2-2 and V is TRBV20-1; 8 nucleotides agree with TRBD2. The CDR3 loop spans 16 amino acids. CDR1 and CDR2 (germline): DFQATT, SNEGSKA (reference sequence). V lost 6 bases and J lost 3; bases outside the gene matches: 12. The CDR3 bases are TGCAGTGCCAGAAATAAGCGGGAGATATACACCGGGGAGCTGTTTTTT. This encodes CSARNKREIYTGELFF.

This clonotype was observed a few times. The rearrangement joins TRBV5-3 to TRBJ2-3; D call uncertain. TRBV5-3 is classed as an ORF, of uncertain function. With 7 bases removed from V and 2 bases from J, the gap between germline ends came to 11 bases. This CDR3 spans 13 amino acids. This CDR3 is CARPRRSTDTQYF. CDR3 nucleotide sequence: TGTGCCAGACCAAGAAGGTCCACAGATACGCAGTATTTT.

The chain links TRBV2 to TRBJ2-6; D gene unclear. Germline CDR1 and CDR2: SNHLY and FYNNEI. Trimming removed 2 bases from V and 4 bases from J, with 6 bases in between. The CDR3 runs to 14 residues. CDR3: CASSERPGANVLTF. CDR3 nucleotides: TGTGCCAGCAGTGAAAGGCCAGGGGCCAACGTCCTGACTTTC.

This clonotype was seen a few times. The chain recombines TRBV12-3 or TRBV12-4 with TRBJ1-1; D gene ambiguous. This CDR3 comprises 14 residues. Trimming pared 1 base from V and 1 base from J, leaving 7 bases between. The CDR3 DNA reads as TGTGCCAGCAGTTTAGTCTTGGGGAACACTGAAGCTTTCTTT. Protein sequence: CASSLVLGNTEAFF.

The chain is built from TRBV28 and TRBJ1-6, with 7 bases lining up with TRBD1. Germline CDR1 is MDHEN and CDR2 is SYDVKM. Unmatched junction bases numbered 17, after V lost 4 bases and J lost 8 bases. The CDR3 covers 18 residues. CDR3 DNA sequence: TGTGCCAGCAGTTCGACGGTTTACACAGGGGTAACATATTCACCCCTCCACTTT. It is translated as CASSSTVYTGVTYSPLHF. The whole variable domain, remainder taken from reference TRBV28 and TRBJ1-6, is DVKVTQSSRYLVKRTGEKVFLECVQDMDHENMFWYRQDPGLGLRLIYFSYDVKMKEKGDIPEGYSVSREKKERFSLILESASTNQTSMYLCASSSTVYTGVTYSPLHFGNGTRLTVT.

Of note for this clonotype: A read error may be the cause here, since a much bigger clone is one base away. The J gene is TRBJ1-5, the V gene TRBV6-2 or TRBV6-3; the D is unclear. Germline V gives CDR1 MNHEY, CDR2 SVGEGT. This CDR3 comprises 13 residues. The CDR3 region is CTSSTRDPWSQHF. CDR3 coding DNA: TGTACCAGCAGTACCCGTGACCCGTGGTCCCAGCATTTT.

This clonotype has just a few counts. The chain joins TRBV20-1 to TRBJ2-1; TRBD2 aligns across 8 bases. The V and J ends lost 0 bases and 0 bases, in that order; junction bases with no gene match: 7. Germline V CDR1 and CDR2: DFQATT, SNEGSKA (reference sequence). CDR3 length: 17 residues. CDR3 loop: CSARDVITSGSYNEQFF. DNA of the CDR3: TGCAGTGCTAGAGATGTCATTACTAGCGGCTCCTACAATGAGCAGTTCTTC.

As DNA, the CDR3 is TGTGCCAGCAGCCCTTCAGAGACTAGGCCCCACGAGCAGTACTTC. Protein product: CASSPSETRPHEQYF. This chain joins TRBV7-8 and TRBJ2-7; D might be TRBD2 (6 bases). Looked up from germline, CDR1 is SGHVS and CDR2 is FQNEAQ. CDR3 length: 15 residues. V lost 5 bases, J lost 5 bases, and 19 bases lay in between. The whole variable domain, remainder taken from reference TRBV7-8 and TRBJ2-7, is GAGVSQSPRYKVAKRGQDVALRCDPISGHVSLFWYQQALGQGPEFLTYFQNEAQLDKSGLPSDRFFAERPEGSVSTLKIQRTQQEDSAVYLCASSPSETRPHEQYFGPGTRLTVT.

The chain recombines TRBV4-1 with TRBJ2-7; D call uncertain. CDR3 length: 14 amino acids. The germline V and J ends were trimmed by 2 bases and 4 bases, with 12 bases remaining between them. Germline assignment: CDR1 MGHRA and CDR2 YSYEKL. The chain's CDR3 is CASSQQVLGYEQYF. The DNA for the CDR3 is TGCGCCAGCAGCCAACAGGTATTAGGGTACGAGCAGTACTTC.

Notes on this clonotype: This could be a read error, since a much larger clone is one nucleotide away. The chain employs TRBV7-9 and TRBJ1-1; D is perhaps TRBD1 (5 bases). Between the trimmed V and J ends, which lost 5 bases and 1 base, there was a span of 14 bases. The CDR3 sequence is 15 residues long. CDR1 and CDR2 (germline): SEHNR, FQNEAQ (reference sequence). The CDR3, as DNA: TGTGCCAGCAGCCGAGCCAAGACAGAGAACACTGAAGCTTTCTTT. As protein: CASSRAKTENTEAFF.

This clonotype came up a few times. This sequence joins TRBV5-4 and TRBJ1-1, with D hard to call. Per the germline V gene, CDR1 is SGHNT and CDR2 is YYREEE (reference sequence). Trimming pared 2 bases from V and 10 bases from J, leaving 12 bases between. The CDR3 has 12 residues. CDR3 region: CASSFSPGGAFF. As DNA, the CDR3 is TGTGCCAGCAGCTTTTCCCCAGGTGGAGCTTTCTTT.

V is TRBV4-1 and J is TRBJ2-5; perhaps D is TRBD1 or TRBD2 (5 bases each). CDR3 length: 14 amino acids. CDR1 is MGHRA and CDR2 is YSYEKL in the germline V gene. Deletions cut 4 bases from V and 4 bases from J, with 13 bases between. CDR3 sequence (DNA): TGCGCCAGCAGCCCACAGGAGAGGGGAGAGACCCAGTACTTC. Amino acids: CASSPQERGETQYF.

Worth noting for this clonotype: This CDR3 is missing its conserved last phenylalanine or tryptophan, likely due to a read error. The chain combines TRBV7-2 with TRBJ2-1; D is possibly TRBD2 (6 bases). Germline values: CDR1 SGHTA, CDR2 FQGNSA. Deletions cut 7 bases from V and 9 bases from J, with 22 bases between. The CDR3 has 15 residues. The CDR3 region has the DNA TGTGCCAGCACCCCCCGGATAGGACGGGAGATTGAGCAGTTCCTC. Protein product: CASTPRIGREIEQFL.

This clonotype has a count of ten or more. The chain combines TRBV24-1 with TRBJ2-1, with 7 bases aligning to TRBD1. CDR1 is KGHDR, CDR2 SFDVKD, per germline. The J segment lost 0 bases and the V segment lost 5 bases, leaving 6 bases of the junction unmatched. The CDR3 length is 16 residues. The CDR3 reads CATSVSRDSSYNEQFF. CDR3 coding DNA: TGTGCCACCAGTGTTAGCCGGGACAGCTCCTACAATGAGCAGTTCTTC.

The rearrangement links TRBV11-2 to TRBJ2-3; D is unresolved. The CDR3 is made up of 14 amino acids. The germline gives CDR1 SGHAT, CDR2 FQNNGV. The V and J ends lost 0 bases and 4 bases respectively, with 8 bases between them. This chain's CDR3 is CASSLELSPDTQYF. DNA of the CDR3: TGTGCCAGCAGCTTAGAACTCTCACCAGATACGCAGTATTTT.

This chain uses TRBV24-1 with TRBJ2-1, with TRBD2 identical over 7 bases. The J segment lost 2 bases and the V segment lost 3 bases, leaving 6 bases of the junction unmatched. Germline values: CDR1 KGHDR, CDR2 SFDVKD. The CDR3 runs to 16 residues. Here the CDR3 DNA reads TGTGCCACCAGTGATCTTAGCGGGCCGACCTACAATGAGCAGTTCTTC. It specifies CATSDLSGPTYNEQFF.